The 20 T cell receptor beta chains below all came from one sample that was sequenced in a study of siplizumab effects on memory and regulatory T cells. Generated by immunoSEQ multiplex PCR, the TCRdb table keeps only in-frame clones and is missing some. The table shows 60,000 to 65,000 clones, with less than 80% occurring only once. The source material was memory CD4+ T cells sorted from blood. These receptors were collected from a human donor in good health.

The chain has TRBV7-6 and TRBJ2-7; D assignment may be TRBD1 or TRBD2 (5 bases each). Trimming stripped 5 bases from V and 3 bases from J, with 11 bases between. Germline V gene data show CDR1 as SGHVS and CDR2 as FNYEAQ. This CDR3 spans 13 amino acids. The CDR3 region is CASSRRDLYEQYF. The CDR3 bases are TGTGCCAGCAGCCGCCGGGACCTCTACGAGCAGTACTTC.

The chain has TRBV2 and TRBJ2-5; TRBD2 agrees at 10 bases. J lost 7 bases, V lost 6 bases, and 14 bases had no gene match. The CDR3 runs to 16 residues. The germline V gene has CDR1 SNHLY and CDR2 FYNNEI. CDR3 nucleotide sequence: TGTGCCAGCAGCGCCATGGGCGCGTCTAGCGGGGGGACCCAGTACTTC. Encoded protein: CASSAMGASSGGTQYF.

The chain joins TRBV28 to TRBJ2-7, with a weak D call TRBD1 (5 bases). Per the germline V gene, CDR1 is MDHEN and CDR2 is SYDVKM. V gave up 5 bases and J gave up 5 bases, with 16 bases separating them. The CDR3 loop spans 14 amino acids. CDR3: CASSTPDTRNEQYF. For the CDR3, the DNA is TGTGCCAGCAGTACTCCGGACACCCGGAACGAGCAGTACTTC.

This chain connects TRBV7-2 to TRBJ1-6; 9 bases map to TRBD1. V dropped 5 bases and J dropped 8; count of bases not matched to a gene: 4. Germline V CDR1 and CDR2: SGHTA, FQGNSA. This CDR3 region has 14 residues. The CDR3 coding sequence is TGTGCCAGCAGCCTGGGACAGGGCCATTCACCCCTCCACTTT. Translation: CASSLGQGHSPLHF.

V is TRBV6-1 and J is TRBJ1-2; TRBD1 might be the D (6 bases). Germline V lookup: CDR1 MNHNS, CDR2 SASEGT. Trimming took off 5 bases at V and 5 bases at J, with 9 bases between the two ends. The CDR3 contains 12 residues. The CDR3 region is CASSPQGYGYTF. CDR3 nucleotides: TGTGCCAGCAGTCCACAGGGTTATGGCTACACCTTC.

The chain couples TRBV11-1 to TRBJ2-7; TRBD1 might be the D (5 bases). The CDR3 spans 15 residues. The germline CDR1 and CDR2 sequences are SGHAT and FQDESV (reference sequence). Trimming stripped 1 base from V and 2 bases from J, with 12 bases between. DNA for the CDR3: TGTGCCAGCAGCTTAGTCCCTGACAGTACCTACGAGCAGTACTTC. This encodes CASSLVPDSTYEQYF.

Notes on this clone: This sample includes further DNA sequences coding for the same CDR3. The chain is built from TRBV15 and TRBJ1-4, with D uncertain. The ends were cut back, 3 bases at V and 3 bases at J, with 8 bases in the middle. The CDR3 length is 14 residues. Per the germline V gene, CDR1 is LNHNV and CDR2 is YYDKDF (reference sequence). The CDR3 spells CATSRGGSNEKLFF. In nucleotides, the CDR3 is TGTGCCACCAGCAGGGGCGGGTCTAATGAAAAACTGTTTTTT.

CDR3 region: CASSYSLGGAEGYTF. In nucleotides, the CDR3 is TGTGCCAGCAGTTACTCCCTAGGGGGCGCAGAGGGCTACACCTTC. V usage is TRBV6-5 and J usage is TRBJ1-2; 7 nucleotides line up with TRBD1. The CDR3 consists of 15 residues. With V trimmed by 0 bases and J by 8 bases, 9 bases remained unmatched. Germline values: CDR1 MNHEY, CDR2 SVGAGI.

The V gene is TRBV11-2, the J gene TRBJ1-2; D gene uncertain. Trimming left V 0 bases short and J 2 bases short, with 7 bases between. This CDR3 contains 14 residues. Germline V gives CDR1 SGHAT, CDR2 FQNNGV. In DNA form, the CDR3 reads TGTGCCAGCAGCTTAGACCGGCTGAACTATGGCTACACCTTC. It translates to CASSLDRLNYGYTF. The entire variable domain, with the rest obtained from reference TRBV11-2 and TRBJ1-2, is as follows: EAGVAQSPRYKIIEKRQSVAFWCNPISGHATLYWYQQILGQGPKLLIQFQNNGVVDDSQLPKDRFSAERLKGVDSTLKIQPAKLEDSAVYLCASSLDRLNYGYTFGSGTRLTVV.

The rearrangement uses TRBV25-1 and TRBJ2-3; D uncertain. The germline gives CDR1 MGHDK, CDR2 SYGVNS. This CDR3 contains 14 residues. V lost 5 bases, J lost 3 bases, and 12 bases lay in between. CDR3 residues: CASSSGIATDTQYF. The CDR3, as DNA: TGTGCCAGCAGTAGTGGGATAGCAACAGATACGCAGTATTTT.

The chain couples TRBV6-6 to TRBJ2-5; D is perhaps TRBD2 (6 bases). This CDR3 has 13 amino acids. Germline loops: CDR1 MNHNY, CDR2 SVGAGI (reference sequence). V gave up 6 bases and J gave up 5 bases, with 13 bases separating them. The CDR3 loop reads CASRRLGRETQYF. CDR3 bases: TGTGCCAGCAGGAGACTAGGGCGGGAGACCCAGTACTTC.

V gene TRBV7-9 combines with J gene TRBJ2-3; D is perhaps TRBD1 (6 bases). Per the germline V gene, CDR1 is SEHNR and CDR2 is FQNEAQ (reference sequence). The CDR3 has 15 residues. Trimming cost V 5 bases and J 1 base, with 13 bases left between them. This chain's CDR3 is CASSRRAGGTDTQYF. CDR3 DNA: TGTGCCAGCAGCCGCCGGGCAGGGGGCACAGATACGCAGTATTTT.

The CDR3: CASSFSPEQGVAYEQYF. CDR3 nucleotide sequence: TGCGCCAGCAGCTTCTCACCGGAACAGGGTGTTGCCTACGAGCAGTACTTC. The V call is TRBV5-1, the J call TRBJ2-7; TRBD1 is a possible D gene (6 bases). The CDR3 has 17 residues. Germline CDR1 reads SGHRS; CDR2 reads YFSETQ. Trimming took off 2 bases at V and 2 bases at J, with 20 bases between the two ends. The whole variable domain, remainder taken from reference TRBV5-1 and TRBJ2-7, is KAGVTQTPRYLIKTRGQQVTLSCSPISGHRSVSWYQQTPGQGLQFLFEYFSETQRNKGNFPGRFSGRQFSNSRSEMNVSTLELGDSALYLCASSFSPEQGVAYEQYFGPGTRLTVT.

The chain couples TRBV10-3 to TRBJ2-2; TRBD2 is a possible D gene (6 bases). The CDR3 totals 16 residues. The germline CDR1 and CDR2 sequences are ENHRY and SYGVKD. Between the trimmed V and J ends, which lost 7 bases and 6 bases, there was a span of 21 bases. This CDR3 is CAITASGLRAAGELFF. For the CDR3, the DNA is TGTGCCATCACCGCCTCGGGACTCAGAGCCGCCGGGGAGCTGTTTTTT.

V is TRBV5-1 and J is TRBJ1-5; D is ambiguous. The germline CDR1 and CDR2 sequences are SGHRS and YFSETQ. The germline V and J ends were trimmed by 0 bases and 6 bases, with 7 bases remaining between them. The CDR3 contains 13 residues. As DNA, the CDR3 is TGCGCCAGCAGCTTGGAATTCGGTCAGCCCCAGCATTTT. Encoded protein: CASSLEFGQPQHF. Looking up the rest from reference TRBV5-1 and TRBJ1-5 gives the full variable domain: KAGVTQTPRYLIKTRGQQVTLSCSPISGHRSVSWYQQTPGQGLQFLFEYFSETQRNKGNFPGRFSGRQFSNSRSEMNVSTLELGDSALYLCASSLEFGQPQHFGDGTRLSIL.

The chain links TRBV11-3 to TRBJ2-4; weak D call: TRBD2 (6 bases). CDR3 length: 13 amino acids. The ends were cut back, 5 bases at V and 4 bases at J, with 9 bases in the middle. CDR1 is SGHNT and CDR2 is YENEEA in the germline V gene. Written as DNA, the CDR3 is TGTGCCAGCAGCGTCGGGGGAAAAAACATTCAGTACTTC. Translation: CASSVGGKNIQYF.

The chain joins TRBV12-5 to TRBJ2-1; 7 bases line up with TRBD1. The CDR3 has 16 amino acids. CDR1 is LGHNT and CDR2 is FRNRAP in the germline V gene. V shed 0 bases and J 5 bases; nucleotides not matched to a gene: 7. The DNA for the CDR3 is TGTGCTAGTGGTTTGGTAAGGACTCAGGGGGACAATGAGCAGTTCTTC. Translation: CASGLVRTQGDNEQFF.

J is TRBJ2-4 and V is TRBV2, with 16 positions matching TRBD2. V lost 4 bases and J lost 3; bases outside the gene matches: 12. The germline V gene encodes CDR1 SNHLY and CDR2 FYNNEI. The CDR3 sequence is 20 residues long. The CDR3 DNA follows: TGTGCCAGCAGTGTCCCGGGACTAGCGGGGGGGCTTTTAGGCAAAAACATTCAGTACTTC. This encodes CASSVPGLAGGLLGKNIQYF.

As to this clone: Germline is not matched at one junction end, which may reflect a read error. The CDR3 is CASIAGTGRRQIF. DNA for the CDR3: TGTGCCAGCATTGCCGGGACAGGCCGTAGGCAGATCTTT. The chain recombines TRBV6-5 with TRBJ1-1, with 8 bases aligning to TRBD1. Germline V gives CDR1 MNHEY, CDR2 SVGAGI. The CDR3 is 13 amino acids.

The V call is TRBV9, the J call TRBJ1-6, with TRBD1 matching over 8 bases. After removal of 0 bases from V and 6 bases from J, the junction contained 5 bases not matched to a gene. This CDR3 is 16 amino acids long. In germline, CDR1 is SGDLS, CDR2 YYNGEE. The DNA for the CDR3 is TGTGCCAGCAGCGTAGGCCTGGGACAGGCTAATTCACCCCTCCACTTT. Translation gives CASSVGLGQANSPLHF.